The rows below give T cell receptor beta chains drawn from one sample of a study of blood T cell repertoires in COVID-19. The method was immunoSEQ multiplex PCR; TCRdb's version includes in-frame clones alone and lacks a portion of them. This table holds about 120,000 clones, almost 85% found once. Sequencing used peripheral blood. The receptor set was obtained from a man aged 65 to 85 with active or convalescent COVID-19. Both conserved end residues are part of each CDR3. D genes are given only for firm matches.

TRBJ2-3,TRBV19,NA,CASSITGGRTDTQYF,TGTGCCAGTAGTATCACCGGGGGGCGGACAGATACGCAGTATTTT
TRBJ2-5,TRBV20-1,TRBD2,CSASLLGGRETQYF,TGCAGTGCTAGTTTGTTGGGCGGGAGGGAGACCCAGTACTTC
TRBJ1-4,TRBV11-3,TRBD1,CASSYRQGAGEKLFF,TGTGCCAGCAGCTACCGACAGGGGGCCGGAGAAAAACTGTTTTTT
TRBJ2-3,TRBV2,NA,CASRSNTDTQYF,TGTGCCAGCAGATCTAACACAGATACGCAGTATTTT
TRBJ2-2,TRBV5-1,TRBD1,CASSPGQNTNTGELFF,TGCGCCAGCAGCCCGGGACAGAATACCAACACCGGGGAGCTGTTTTTT
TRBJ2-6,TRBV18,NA,CASSPPGKSSGANVLTF,TGTGCCAGCTCACCACCGGGCAAGAGCTCTGGGGCCAACGTCCTGACTTTC
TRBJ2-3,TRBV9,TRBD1,CASSIQGAGADTQYF,TGTGCCAGCAGCATACAGGGGGCGGGGGCAGATACGCAGTATTTT
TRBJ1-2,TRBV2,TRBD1,CASSGIGQVYGYTF,TGTGCCAGCAGTGGAATTGGACAGGTCTATGGCTACACCTTC
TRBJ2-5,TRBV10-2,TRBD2,CASIGSGRAGETQYF,TGCGCCAGCATTGGTAGCGGGAGGGCCGGAGAGACCCAGTACTTC
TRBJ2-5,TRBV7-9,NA,CASSRAGQETQYF,TGTGCCAGCAGCCGAGCGGGCCAAGAGACCCAGTACTTC
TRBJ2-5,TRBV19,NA,CASSRQAQETQYF,TGTGCCAGTAGTCGACAGGCCCAAGAGACCCAGTACTTC
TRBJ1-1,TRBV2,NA,CASSESRTQNTEAFF,TGTGCCAGCAGTGAATCCCGGACACAGAACACTGAAGCTTTCTTT
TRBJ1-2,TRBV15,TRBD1,CATSRDRTGGYGYTF,TGTGCCACCAGCAGAGACAGGACAGGGGGCTATGGCTACACCTTC